Sequencing of this T cell receptor beta chain was carried out in a study of post-analysis software for immune sequencing data. Study-wide results and caveats: With TRBV5-6, TRBV5-1 and TRBV20-1 included, about five TRBV segments were more frequent in patients than in controls.

In this sample, this clonotype turned up many times. What it recognizes is unknown. Trimming cost V 4 bases and J 3 bases, with 1 base left between them. Germline V gene lookup returns CDR1 SEHNR and CDR2 FQNEAQ (reference sequence). CDR3 length equals 10 residues. Carried by the TCR beta cDNA libraries were unique molecular identifiers. TCRdb re-analysed the PCR reads in MiXCR, keeping a single row per CDR3 protein. The repertoire holds roughly 400,000 distinct CDR3 sequences, with about 39% as singletons. The sequence was obtained from a girl aged 2-10 years with multiple sclerosis. Sequenced sample: blood. The chain links TRBV7-9 to TRBJ2-7; D unclear. The CDR3 DNA reads TGTGCCAGCAGCTACTACGAGCAGTACTTC. This translates into CASSYYEQYF.